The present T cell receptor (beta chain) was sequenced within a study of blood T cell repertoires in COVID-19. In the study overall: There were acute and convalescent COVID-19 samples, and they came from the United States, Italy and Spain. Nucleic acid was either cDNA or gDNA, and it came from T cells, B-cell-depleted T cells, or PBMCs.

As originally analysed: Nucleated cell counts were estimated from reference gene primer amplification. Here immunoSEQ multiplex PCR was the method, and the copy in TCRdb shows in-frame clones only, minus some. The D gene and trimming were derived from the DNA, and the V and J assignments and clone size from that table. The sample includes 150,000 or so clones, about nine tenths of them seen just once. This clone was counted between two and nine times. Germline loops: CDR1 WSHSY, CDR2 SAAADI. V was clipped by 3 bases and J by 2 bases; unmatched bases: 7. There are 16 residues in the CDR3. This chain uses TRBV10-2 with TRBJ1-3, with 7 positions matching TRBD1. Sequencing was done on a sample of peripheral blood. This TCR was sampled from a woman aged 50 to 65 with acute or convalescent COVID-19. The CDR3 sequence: CASSDEQGVPGNTIYF. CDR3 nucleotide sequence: TGCGCCAGCAGTGACGAGCAGGGGGTCCCTGGAAACACCATATATTTT.